This T cell receptor (beta chain) was retrieved from a study of T cell changes during pregnancy in multiple sclerosis. Generated by immunoSEQ multiplex PCR, the TCRdb table keeps only in-frame clones and is missing some. The profile shows 65,000 to 95,000 clones, approximately 94% of them singletons. The sample was peripheral blood, taken after pregnancy. The clonotype was recovered from a female donor in good health, enrolled as a control in a pregnancy study.

The CDR3 region has the DNA TGTGCCAGCAGCCGCGGCCGGGAAAGGGTCGAGCAGTACTTC. This codes for CASSRGRERVEQYF. The rearrangement links TRBV7-2 to TRBJ2-7, with D maybe TRBD2 (5 bases). The length of the CDR3 is 14 residues. Trimming removed 5 bases at V and 6 bases at J, with 17 bases between. CDR1 is SGHTA, CDR2 FQGNSA, per germline.